This passage covers 8 T cell receptor beta chains from one sample sequenced in a study of lymphopenia after photon versus proton radiotherapy. Data came from immunoSEQ multiplex PCR; TCRdb stores just in-frame clones and leaves some out. This sample has 25,000 to 30,000 clones, with 81% found just once. Sequencing was performed on peripheral blood, taken from a patient treated with photon-based radiotherapy. The receptor set was obtained from a man aged 45-65 years with gastric cancer.

V is TRBV15 and J is TRBJ2-3; D remains ambiguous. CDR3 length: 16 amino acids. The V gene's germline CDR1 is LNHNV and CDR2 YYDKDF (reference sequence). Trimming removed 4 bases from V and 2 bases from J, with 16 bases in between. CDR3 sequence (DNA): TGTGCCACCAGCAAAACGAACCGGTTCACCACAGATACGCAGTATTTT. The encoded protein is CATSKTNRFTTDTQYF.

The J gene is TRBJ2-1, the V gene TRBV5-1, with TRBD2 matching 8 bases. Germline V gene lookup returns CDR1 SGHRS and CDR2 YFSETQ. The CDR3 sequence is 16 residues long. V lost 4 bases to trimming and J lost 0 bases; unmatched junction nucleotides: 6. Here the CDR3 DNA reads TGCGCCAGCAGCGAGGGCGGGACTAGCTCCTACAATGAGCAGTTCTTC. This codes for CASSEGGTSSYNEQFF.

This chain joins TRBV5-1 and TRBJ2-2; 7 nucleotides align to TRBD1. CDR1 is SGHRS, CDR2 YFSETQ, per germline. The CDR3 has 17 residues. After removal of 0 bases from V and 2 bases from J, the junction contained 7 bases not matched to a gene. The CDR3 DNA sequence: TGCGCCAGCAGCTTGGGGCCTCGACAGGGCAACACCGGGGAGCTGTTTTTT. Translation: CASSLGPRQGNTGELFF. Together with reference TRBV5-1 and TRBJ2-2, the CDR3 gives the full variable domain: KAGVTQTPRYLIKTRGQQVTLSCSPISGHRSVSWYQQTPGQGLQFLFEYFSETQRNKGNFPGRFSGRQFSNSRSEMNVSTLELGDSALYLCASSLGPRQGNTGELFFGEGSRLTVL.

The chain carries TRBV18 and TRBJ2-2; D not certain. From germline, CDR1 is KGHSH and CDR2 LQKENI. The V gene lost 3 bases and the J gene lost 2 bases, with 10 bases spanning the gap. The CDR3 length is 15 residues. The chain's CDR3 is CASSPRLFNTGELFF. CDR3 DNA sequence: TGTGCCAGCTCACCCCGACTCTTCAACACCGGGGAGCTGTTTTTT.

The genes are TRBV7-2 and TRBJ2-1, with TRBD2 as a possible D gene (6 bases). Trimming shortened V by 5 bases and J by 4 bases, and 15 bases separated the two germline ends. Germline CDR1 is SGHTA and CDR2 is FQGNSA. The CDR3 is 15 amino acids. DNA of the CDR3: TGTGCCAGCAGCCCTCGGGGGATGTGGTACAATGAGCAGTTCTTC. This codes for CASSPRGMWYNEQFF.

The rearrangement joins TRBV2 to TRBJ2-1; D remains unclear. Germline V gene sequence: CDR1 SNHLY, CDR2 FYNNEI. The CDR3 sequence is 15 residues long. Trimming removed 1 base from V and 3 bases from J, with 10 bases in between. CDR3 sequence (DNA): TGTGCCAGCAGTGAAGTTTGGCGAGACTACAATGAGCAGTTCTTC. This translates into CASSEVWRDYNEQFF.

This rearrangement joins TRBV15 to TRBJ2-1; D remains ambiguous. Germline CDR1 is LNHNV and CDR2 is YYDKDF (reference sequence). The CDR3 runs 14 residues. V lost 3 bases and J lost 6, with 12 bases in between. CDR3 sequence (DNA): TGTGCCACCAGCAGGGCGGAAAGGGTCAATGAGCAGTTCTTC. Translating gives CATSRAERVNEQFF.

V and J are TRBV19 and TRBJ2-7; D is unresolved. This CDR3 region has 13 residues. The germline V and J ends were trimmed by 0 bases and 4 bases, with 7 bases remaining between them. The V gene's germline CDR1 is LNHDA and CDR2 SQIVND (reference sequence). The CDR3 region has the DNA TGTGCCAGTAGTATAGATTTGGCGTACGAGCAGTACTTC. Its protein product is CASSIDLAYEQYF.